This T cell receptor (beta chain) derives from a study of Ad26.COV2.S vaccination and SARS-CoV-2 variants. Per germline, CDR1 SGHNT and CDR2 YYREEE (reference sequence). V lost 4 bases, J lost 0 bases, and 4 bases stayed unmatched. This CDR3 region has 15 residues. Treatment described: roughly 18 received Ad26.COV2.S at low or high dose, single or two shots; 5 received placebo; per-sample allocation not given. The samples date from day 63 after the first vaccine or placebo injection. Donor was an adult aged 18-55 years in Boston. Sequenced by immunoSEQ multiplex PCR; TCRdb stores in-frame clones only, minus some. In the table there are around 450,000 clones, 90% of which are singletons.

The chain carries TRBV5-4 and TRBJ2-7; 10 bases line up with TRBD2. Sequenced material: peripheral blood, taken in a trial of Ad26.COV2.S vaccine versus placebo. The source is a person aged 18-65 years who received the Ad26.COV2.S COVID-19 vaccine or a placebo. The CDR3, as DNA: TGTGCCAGCAGCACGGGGACTAGCGCCTCCTACGAGCAGTACTTC. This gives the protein CASSTGTSASYEQYF.